The 15 T cell receptor beta chains given below trace back to one sample, sequenced in a study of early T cells in non-severe SARS-CoV-2 infection. MiXCR was run by TCRdb on the 5' RACE reads, yielding one entry per CDR3 protein. This sample has more than 55,000 distinct CDR3 sequences, with 12% found just once. Sequencing was performed on whole blood. The receptor set was obtained from an adult who was a healthcare worker with PCR-confirmed SARS-CoV-2 infection or an uninfected control (not recorded which).

This clonotype has ten or more counts. The rearrangement joins TRBV2 to TRBJ1-2; TRBD1 might be the D (5 bases). The CDR3 is made up of 14 amino acids. Germline CDR1 is SNHLY and CDR2 is FYNNEI. V dropped 5 bases and J dropped 3 bases, with 13 bases sitting between them. The CDR3: CASSYGAWDYGYTF. The CDR3, as DNA: TGTGCCAGCAGTTATGGGGCGTGGGACTATGGCTACACCTTC.

This clonotype has just a few counts. The chain links TRBV9 to TRBJ2-3; D gene uncertain. The CDR3 loop spans 12 amino acids. The germline V gene encodes CDR1 SGDLS and CDR2 YYNGEE. Trimming shortened V by 2 bases and J by 6 bases, and 7 bases separated the two germline ends. CDR3 in DNA: TGTGCCAGCAGCGTTAGTATGGATACGCAGTATTTT. Encoded protein: CASSVSMDTQYF. Combining the CDR3 with reference TRBV9 and TRBJ2-3 gives the whole variable domain DSGVTQTPKHLITATGQRVTLRCSPRSGDLSVYWYQQSLDQGLQFLIQYYNGEERAKGNILERFSAQQFPDLHSELNLSSLELGDSALYFCASSVSMDTQYFGPGTRLTVL.

The chain carries TRBV18 and TRBJ1-1, with D possibly TRBD1 on 5 matching bases. V shed 0 bases and J shed 8 bases, with 16 bases lying between them. Germline lookup yields CDR1 KGHSH and CDR2 LQKENI. The CDR3 extends over 15 amino acids. The CDR3: CASSPPAQGPLEAFF. In nucleotides, the CDR3 is TGTGCCAGCTCACCACCGGCGCAGGGTCCCCTGGAAGCTTTCTTT. The whole variable domain, remainder taken from reference TRBV18 and TRBJ1-1, is NAGVMQNPRHLVRRRGQEARLRCSPMKGHSHVYWYRQLPEEGLKFMVYLQKENIIDESGMPKERFSAEFPKEGPSILRIQQVVRGDSAAYFCASSPPAQGPLEAFFGQGTRLTVV.

This clonotype was observed a few times. The CDR3 coding sequence is TGTGCCAGCAGCCCGACGGGAGTAGATACGCAGTATTTT. Translation: CASSPTGVDTQYF. J is TRBJ2-3 and V is TRBV12-3 or TRBV12-4; possible D gene TRBD2, 6 bases. This CDR3 is 13 amino acids long. Trimming removed 6 bases from V and 5 bases from J, with 12 bases in between.

This clonotype turned up a few times. The V call is TRBV6-2 or TRBV6-3, the J call TRBJ1-3; D gene ambiguous. The CDR3 extends over 14 amino acids. Germline V gene data show CDR1 as MNHEY and CDR2 as SVGEGT. V dropped 6 bases and J dropped 2 bases, with 11 bases sitting between them. The chain's CDR3 is CASRFPRTGNTIYF. As DNA, the CDR3 is TGTGCCAGCAGATTCCCGAGGACTGGAAACACCATATATTTT.

This clonotype was seen ten or more times. J is TRBJ2-1 and V is TRBV7-8, with 8 bases identical to TRBD2. CDR3 length equals 16 residues. V gave up 1 base and J gave up 4 bases; unmatched junction bases: 6. The germline CDR1 and CDR2 sequences are SGHVS and FQNEAQ. In DNA, the CDR3 is TGTGCCAGCAGCTTAGAAGGGACTAGTTCGTACAATGAGCAGTTCTTC. This encodes CASSLEGTSSYNEQFF. Supplemented by reference TRBV7-8 and TRBJ2-1, the full variable domain reads GAGVSQSPRYKVAKRGQDVALRCDPISGHVSLFWYQQALGQGPEFLTYFQNEAQLDKSGLPSDRFFAERPEGSVSTLKIQRTQQEDSAVYLCASSLEGTSSYNEQFFGPGTRLTVL.

This clonotype was detected only a few times. The gene calls are TRBV20-1 and TRBJ2-5, with D maybe TRBD2 (7 bases). The CDR3 consists of 14 residues. From germline, CDR1 is DFQATT and CDR2 SNEGSKA (reference sequence). Deletions cut 6 bases from V and 7 bases from J, with 21 bases between. The DNA for the CDR3 is TGCAGTGCAAGTGGCGTGGGGGGGCTAGGGACCCAGTACTTC. This gives the protein CSASGVGGLGTQYF.

This clonotype was seen more than once but under ten times. The chain combines TRBV20-1 with TRBJ1-1, with D possibly being TRBD1 (5 bases). CDR3 length equals 13 residues. V lost 3 bases, J lost 0 bases, and 8 bases lay in between. Looked up from germline, CDR1 is DFQATT and CDR2 is SNEGSKA (reference sequence). The CDR3 DNA follows: TGCAGTGCTAGGCCGGACATGAACACTGAAGCTTTCTTT. It codes for CSARPDMNTEAFF.

This clonotype was detected a few times. The chain joins TRBV2 to TRBJ2-3; D is possibly TRBD2 (6 bases). Germline V gives CDR1 SNHLY, CDR2 FYNNEI. V was pared by 6 bases and J by 2 bases, with 12 bases between. This CDR3 has 14 amino acids. The CDR3 nucleotides read TGTGCCAGCAGCCGGGACTTCTCCACAGATACGCAGTATTTT. This codes for CASSRDFSTDTQYF.

This clonotype was detected many times. J is TRBJ1-5 and V is TRBV6-2 or TRBV6-3; the D gene is possibly TRBD1 (5 bases). V was pared by 4 bases and J by 6 bases, with 22 bases between. The CDR3 is 17 amino acids. Germline values: CDR1 MNHEY, CDR2 SVGEGT. The CDR3 DNA follows: TGTGCCAGCAGTTCCCCGGGGCTTTATGTGGGGCTTCAGCCCCAGCATTTT. Translating it yields CASSSPGLYVGLQPQHF.

This clonotype was recorded at least ten times. The V and J genes are TRBV20-1 and TRBJ2-7; 11 positions match TRBD2. Losses at the gene ends were 5 bases for V and 0 bases for J; bases not matched to a gene: 12. CDR3 size: 17 residues. Germline V gene sequence: CDR1 DFQATT, CDR2 SNEGSKA (reference sequence). Here the CDR3 reads CSASSGTSGKSSYEQYF. The DNA for the CDR3 is TGCAGTGCTTCATCCGGGACTAGCGGCAAGAGCTCCTACGAGCAGTACTTC.

This sequence joins TRBV24-1 and TRBJ2-1; D remains unclear. The CDR3 runs to 12 residues. Trimming shortened V by 4 bases and J by 4 bases, and 4 bases separated the two germline ends. The germline V gene encodes CDR1 KGHDR and CDR2 SFDVKD. CDR3 DNA: TGTGCCACCAGTGAACAGTACAATGAGCAGTTCTTC. Translation: CATSEQYNEQFF.

This clonotype turned up a few times. V usage is TRBV29-1 and J usage is TRBJ1-4; D uncertain. This CDR3 is built from 14 residues. Per germline, CDR1 SQVTM and CDR2 ANQGSEA. Trimming stripped 5 bases from V and 10 bases from J, with 20 bases between. The CDR3 is CSVQEPTGLGKLFF. DNA of the CDR3: TGCAGCGTTCAGGAACCAACGGGATTGGGAAAACTGTTTTTT.

The chain carries TRBV27 and TRBJ2-6, with D possibly matching TRBD1 (7 bases). V dropped 4 bases and J dropped 2 bases, with 15 bases sitting between them. CDR1 MNHEY and CDR2 SMNVEV come from the germline V gene (reference sequence). This CDR3 region has 17 residues. The CDR3 here is CASSSYRGGTGANVLTF. In DNA form, the CDR3 reads TGTGCCAGCAGTTCCTACAGGGGAGGAACTGGGGCCAACGTCCTGACTTTC.

This clonotype showed up just a few times. The rearrangement uses TRBV12-3 or TRBV12-4 and TRBJ2-7; 7 bases line up with TRBD2. The length of the CDR3 is 14 residues. V dropped 7 bases and J dropped 3; count of bases not matched to a gene: 9. The CDR3: CASTLGGSIYEQYF. The CDR3 DNA follows: TGTGCCAGCACCCTGGGGGGGTCCATCTACGAGCAGTACTTC.